This T cell receptor beta chain was sequenced for a study of blood T cell repertoires in COVID-19. Germline V CDR1 and CDR2: SGHAT, FQNNGV. CDR3 length: 15 residues. Trimming shortened V by 5 bases and J by 1 base, and 11 bases separated the two germline ends. Sequencing was performed with immunoSEQ multiplex PCR; in TCRdb, only in-frame clones are kept and a portion is missing. This table has 150,000 to 200,000 clones, 70% to 90% appearing once. Sequenced: peripheral blood. The chain recombines TRBV11-2 with TRBJ2-2; D remains unclear. The clonotype originates from a man in his forties with acute or convalescent COVID-19. CDR3 nucleotide sequence: TGTGCCAGCAGCCCCGGTGCACTGAACACCGGGGAGCTGTTTTTT. This sequence encodes CASSPGALNTGELFF.